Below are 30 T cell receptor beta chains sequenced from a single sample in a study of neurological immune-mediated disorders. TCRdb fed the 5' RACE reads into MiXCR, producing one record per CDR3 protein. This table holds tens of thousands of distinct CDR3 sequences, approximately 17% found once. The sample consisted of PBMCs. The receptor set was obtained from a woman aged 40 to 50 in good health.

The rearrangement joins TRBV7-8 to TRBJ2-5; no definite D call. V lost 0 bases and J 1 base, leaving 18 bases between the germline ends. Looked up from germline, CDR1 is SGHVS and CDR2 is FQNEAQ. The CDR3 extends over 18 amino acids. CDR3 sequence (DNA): TGTGCCAGCAGCTTAGCGACTGTGGGCCTAAGGCCCCAAGAGACCCAGTACTTC. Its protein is CASSLATVGLRPQETQYF.

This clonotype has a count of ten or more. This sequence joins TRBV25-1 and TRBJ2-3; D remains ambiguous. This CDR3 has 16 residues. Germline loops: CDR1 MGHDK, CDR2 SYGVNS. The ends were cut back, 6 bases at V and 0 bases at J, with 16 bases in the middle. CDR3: CASSLRLGTSTDTQYF. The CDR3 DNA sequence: TGTGCCAGCAGCCTTCGACTGGGAACTAGCACAGATACGCAGTATTTT. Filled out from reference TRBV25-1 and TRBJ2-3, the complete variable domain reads EADIYQTPRYLVIGTGKKITLECSQTMGHDKMYWYQQDPGMELHLIHYSYGVNSTEKGDLSSESTVSRIRTEHFPLTLESARPSHTSQYLCASSLRLGTSTDTQYFGPGTRLTVL.

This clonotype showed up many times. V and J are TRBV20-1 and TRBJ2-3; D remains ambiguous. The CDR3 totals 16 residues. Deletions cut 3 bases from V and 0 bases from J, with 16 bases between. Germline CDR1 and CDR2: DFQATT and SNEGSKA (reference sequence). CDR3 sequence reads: CSASSTFKTSTDTQYF. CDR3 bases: TGCAGTGCTAGCAGCACCTTCAAGACTAGCACAGATACGCAGTATTTT.

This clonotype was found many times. The CDR3 DNA reads TGTGCCAGCAGTGAAGGGCAGACTATTAGCACAGATACGCAGTATTTT. It encodes CASSEGQTISTDTQYF. The chain employs TRBV2 and TRBJ2-3, with TRBD2 as a possible D gene (5 bases). V was pared by 1 base and J by 0 bases, with 11 bases between. Looked up from germline, CDR1 is SNHLY and CDR2 is FYNNEI. The CDR3 length is 16 residues.

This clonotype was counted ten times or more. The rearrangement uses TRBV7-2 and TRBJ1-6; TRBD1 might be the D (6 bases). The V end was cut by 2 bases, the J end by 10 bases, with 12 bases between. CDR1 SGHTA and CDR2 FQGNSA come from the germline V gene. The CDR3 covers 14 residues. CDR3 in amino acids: CASSLKQGSSPLHF. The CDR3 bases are TGTGCCAGCAGCTTAAAACAGGGTTCATCACCCCTCCACTTT.

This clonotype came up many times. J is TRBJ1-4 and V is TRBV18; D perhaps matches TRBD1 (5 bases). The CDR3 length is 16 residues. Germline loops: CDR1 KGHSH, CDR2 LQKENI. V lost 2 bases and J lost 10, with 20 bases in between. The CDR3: CASSPGPTAAGRKLFF. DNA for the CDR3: TGTGCCAGCTCACCAGGGCCGACGGCGGCGGGGCGAAAACTGTTTTTT.

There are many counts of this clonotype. The CDR3 protein is CASSPQGQRPKETQYF. Here the CDR3 DNA reads TGCGCCAGCAGCCCTCAAGGACAGCGACCAAAAGAGACCCAGTACTTC. The chain is built from TRBV5-1 and TRBJ2-5, with a possible D match to TRBD1 (6 bases). Germline V gene sequence: CDR1 SGHRS, CDR2 YFSETQ. Trimming stripped 4 bases from V and 3 bases from J, with 19 bases between. CDR3 length equals 16 residues.

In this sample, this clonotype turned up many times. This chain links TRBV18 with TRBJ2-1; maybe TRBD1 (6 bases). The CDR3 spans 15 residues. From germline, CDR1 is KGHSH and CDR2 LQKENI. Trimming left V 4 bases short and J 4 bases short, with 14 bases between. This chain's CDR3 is CASSRNREPYNEQFF. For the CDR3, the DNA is TGTGCCAGCTCACGAAACAGGGAGCCTTACAATGAGCAGTTCTTC.

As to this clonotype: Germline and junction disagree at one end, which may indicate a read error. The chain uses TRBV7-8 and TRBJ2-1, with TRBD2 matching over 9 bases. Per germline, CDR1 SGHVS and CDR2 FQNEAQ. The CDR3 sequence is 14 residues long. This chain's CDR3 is CDSSWGASGEKQFF. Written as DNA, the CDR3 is TGTGACAGCAGCTGGGGGGCTAGCGGGGAGAAGCAGTTCTTC.

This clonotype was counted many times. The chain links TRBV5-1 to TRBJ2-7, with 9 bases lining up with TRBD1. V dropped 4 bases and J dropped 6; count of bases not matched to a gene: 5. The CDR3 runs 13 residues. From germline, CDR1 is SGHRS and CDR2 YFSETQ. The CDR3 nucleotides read TGCGCCAGCAGCCGGGGACAGGGCGGCGAGCAGTACGTC. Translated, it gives CASSRGQGGEQYV.

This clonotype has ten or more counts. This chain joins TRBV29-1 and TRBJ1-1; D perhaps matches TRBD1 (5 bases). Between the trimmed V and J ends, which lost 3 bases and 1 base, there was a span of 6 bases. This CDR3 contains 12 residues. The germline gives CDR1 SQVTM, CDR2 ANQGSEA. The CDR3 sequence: CSVEGGNTEAFF. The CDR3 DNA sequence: TGCAGCGTTGAGGGGGGGAACACTGAAGCTTTCTTT.

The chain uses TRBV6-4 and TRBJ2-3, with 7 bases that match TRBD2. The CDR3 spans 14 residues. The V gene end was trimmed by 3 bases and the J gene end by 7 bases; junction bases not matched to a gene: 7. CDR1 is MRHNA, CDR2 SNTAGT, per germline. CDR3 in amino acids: CASSDQGGVHTQYF. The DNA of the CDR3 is TGTGCCAGCAGTGATCAGGGAGGGGTACATACGCAGTATTTT.

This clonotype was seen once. The CDR3 coding sequence is TGTGCCAGCAGCCAATATTCTGGCGGGACTCAGAAAAGGCAGTACTTC. It encodes CASSQYSGGTQKRQYF. V usage is TRBV3-1 and J usage is TRBJ2-7; tentative D call: TRBD2 (6 bases). V lost 2 bases and J 9 bases, leaving 23 bases between the germline ends. The CDR3 spans 16 residues. The germline CDR1 and CDR2 sequences are LGHDT and YNNKEL (reference sequence).

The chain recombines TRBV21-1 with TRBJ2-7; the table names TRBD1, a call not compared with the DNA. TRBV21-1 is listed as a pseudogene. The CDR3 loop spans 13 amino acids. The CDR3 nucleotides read TGTGCCAGCAGCAAGACCGGGACAGGCAACCTTCACGTC. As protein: CASSKTGTGNLHV.

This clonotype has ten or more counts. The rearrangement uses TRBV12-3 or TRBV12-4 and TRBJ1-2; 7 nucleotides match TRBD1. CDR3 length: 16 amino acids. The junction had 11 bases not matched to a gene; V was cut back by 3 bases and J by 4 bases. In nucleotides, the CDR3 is TGTGCCAGCAGTTTTGGGAGACAGGGCCTACTCTATGGCTACACCTTC. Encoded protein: CASSFGRQGLLYGYTF.

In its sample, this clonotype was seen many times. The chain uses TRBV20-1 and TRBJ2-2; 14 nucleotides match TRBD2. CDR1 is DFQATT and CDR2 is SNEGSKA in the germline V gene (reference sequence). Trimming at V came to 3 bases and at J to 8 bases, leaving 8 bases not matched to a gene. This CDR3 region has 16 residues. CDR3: CSASPGLAGGSGELFF. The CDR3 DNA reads TGCAGTGCTAGTCCCGGACTAGCGGGGGGATCGGGGGAGCTGTTTTTT.

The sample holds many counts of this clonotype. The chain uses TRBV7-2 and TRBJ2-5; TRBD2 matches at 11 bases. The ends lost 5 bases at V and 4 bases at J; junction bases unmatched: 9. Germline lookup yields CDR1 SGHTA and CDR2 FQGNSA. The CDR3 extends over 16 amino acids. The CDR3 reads CASSRVSGGARETQYF. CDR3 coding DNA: TGTGCCAGCAGCCGGGTTAGCGGGGGGGCCAGAGAGACCCAGTACTTC.

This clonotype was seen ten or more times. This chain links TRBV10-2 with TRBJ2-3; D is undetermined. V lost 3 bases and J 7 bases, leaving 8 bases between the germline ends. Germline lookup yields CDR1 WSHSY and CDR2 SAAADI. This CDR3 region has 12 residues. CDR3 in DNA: TGCGCCAGCAGTGAAGGCCCTCATACGCAGTATTTT. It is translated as CASSEGPHTQYF.

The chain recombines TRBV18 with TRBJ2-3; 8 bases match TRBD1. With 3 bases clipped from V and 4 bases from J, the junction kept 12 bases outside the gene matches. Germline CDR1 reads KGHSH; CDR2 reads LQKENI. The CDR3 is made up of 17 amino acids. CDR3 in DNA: TGTGCCAGCTCACCCCCTTGGCAGGGGGCAGTCGCAGATACGCAGTATTTT. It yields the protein CASSPPWQGAVADTQYF.

CDR3 sequence reads: CASSLVGGRAVYNEQFF. Written as DNA, the CDR3 is TGTGCCAGCAGCTTAGTCGGAGGGAGGGCCGTCTACAATGAGCAGTTCTTC. V usage is TRBV11-2 and J usage is TRBJ2-1, with TRBD2 matching over 7 bases. Germline V gives CDR1 SGHAT, CDR2 FQNNGV. This CDR3 region has 17 residues. Losses at the gene ends were 1 base for V and 3 bases for J; bases not matched to a gene: 9.

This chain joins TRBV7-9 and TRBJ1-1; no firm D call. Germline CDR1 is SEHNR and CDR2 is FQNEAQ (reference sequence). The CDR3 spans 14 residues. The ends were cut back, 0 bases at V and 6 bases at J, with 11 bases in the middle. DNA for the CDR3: TGTGCCAGCAGCTTAGCGACTACAGCACCTGAAGCTTTCTTT. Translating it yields CASSLATTAPEAFF. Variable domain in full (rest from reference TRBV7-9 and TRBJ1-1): DTGVSQNPRHKITKRGQNVTFRCDPISEHNRLYWYRQTLGQGPEFLTYFQNEAQLEKSRLLSDRFSAERPKGSFSTLEIQRTEQGDSAMYLCASSLATTAPEAFFGQGTRLTVV.

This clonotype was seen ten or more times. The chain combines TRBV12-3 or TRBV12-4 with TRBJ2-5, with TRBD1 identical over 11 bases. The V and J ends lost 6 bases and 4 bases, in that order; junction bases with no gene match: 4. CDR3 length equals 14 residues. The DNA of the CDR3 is TGTGCCAGCAGCATCGGACAGGGGGCAGAGACCCAGTACTTC. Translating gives CASSIGQGAETQYF.

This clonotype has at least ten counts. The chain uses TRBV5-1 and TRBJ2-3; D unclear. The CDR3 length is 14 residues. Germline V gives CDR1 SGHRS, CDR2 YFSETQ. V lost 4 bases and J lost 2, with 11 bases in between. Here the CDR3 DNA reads TGCGCCAGCAGCGGGGTGGACCCCACAGATACGCAGTATTTT. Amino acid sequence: CASSGVDPTDTQYF.

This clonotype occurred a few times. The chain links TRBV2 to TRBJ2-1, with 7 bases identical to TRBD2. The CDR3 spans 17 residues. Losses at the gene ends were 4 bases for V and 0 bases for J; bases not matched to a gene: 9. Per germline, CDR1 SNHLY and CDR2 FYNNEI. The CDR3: CASSGSRGGSSYNEQFF. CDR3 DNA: TGTGCCAGCAGTGGCTCCCGGGGCGGGAGCTCCTACAATGAGCAGTTCTTC.

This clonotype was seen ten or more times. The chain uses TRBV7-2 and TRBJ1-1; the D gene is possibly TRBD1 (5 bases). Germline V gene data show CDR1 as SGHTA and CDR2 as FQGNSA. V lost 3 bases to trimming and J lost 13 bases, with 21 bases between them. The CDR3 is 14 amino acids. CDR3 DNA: TGTGCCAGCAGCTTTCGGGGTGGGGCAGTGAAGGGTTTCTTT. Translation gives CASSFRGGAVKGFF.

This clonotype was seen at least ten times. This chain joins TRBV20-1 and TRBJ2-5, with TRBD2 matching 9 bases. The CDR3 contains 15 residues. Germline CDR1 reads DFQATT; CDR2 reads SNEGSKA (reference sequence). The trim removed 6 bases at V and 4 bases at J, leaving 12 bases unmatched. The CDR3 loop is CSASTLAGARETQYF. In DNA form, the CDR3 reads TGCAGTGCAAGTACTTTAGCGGGGGCAAGAGAGACCCAGTACTTC.

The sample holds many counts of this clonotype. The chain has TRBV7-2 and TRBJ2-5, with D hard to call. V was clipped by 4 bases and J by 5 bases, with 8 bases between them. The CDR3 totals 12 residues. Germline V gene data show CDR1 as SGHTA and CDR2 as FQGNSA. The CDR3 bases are TGTGCCAGCAGCTCATGGATGGAGACCCAGTACTTC. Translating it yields CASSSWMETQYF.

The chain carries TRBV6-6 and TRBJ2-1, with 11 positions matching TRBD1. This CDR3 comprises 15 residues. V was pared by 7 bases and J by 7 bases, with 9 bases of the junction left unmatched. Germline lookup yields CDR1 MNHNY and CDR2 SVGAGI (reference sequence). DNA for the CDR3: TGTGCCAGCAAGAGACCGGGACAGGGGGGGAATGAGCAGTTCTTC. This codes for CASKRPGQGGNEQFF.

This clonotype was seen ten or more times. CDR3 sequence reads: CASSEFRGLGETQYF. CDR3 coding DNA: TGCGCCAGCAGCGAGTTTAGGGGGCTCGGAGAGACCCAGTACTTC. V and J are TRBV4-3 and TRBJ2-5; 7 nucleotides line up with TRBD1. CDR3 length equals 15 residues. Germline V gene sequence: CDR1 LGHNA, CDR2 YSLEER. With V trimmed by 5 bases and J by 4 bases, 10 bases remained unmatched.

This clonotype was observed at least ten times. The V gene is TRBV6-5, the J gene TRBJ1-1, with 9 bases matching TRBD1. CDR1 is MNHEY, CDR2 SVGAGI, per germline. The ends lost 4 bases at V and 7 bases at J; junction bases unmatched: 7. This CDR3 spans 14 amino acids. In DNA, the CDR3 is TGTGCCAGCAGTTGGAGACAGGGGGTCAGTGAAGCTTTCTTT. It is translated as CASSWRQGVSEAFF.